The clone carrying this T cell receptor (beta chain) was picked up many times. Antigen specificity is unknown. The CDR3 runs 15 residues. V was trimmed by 6 bases and J by 3 bases, leaving 18 bases between them. The V gene's germline CDR1 is WNHNN and CDR2 SYGVQD (reference sequence). TCRdb ran MiXCR on the reads and lists one entry per CDR3 protein. The sample records fewer than 200,000 distinct CDR3 sequences, about a tenth being singletons. These data come from a study of T cell repertoires in cytomegalovirus infection. Study summary: It can be stated that public TCR beta signatures indicated CMV infection as well as a matching HLA type. Notes on the study in general: The response measured ex vivo was dominated by TCR beta clonotypes (HLA-C-restricted and CMV-specific). CMV carriers having the relevant HLA were flagged by cumulative public TCR beta family frequency.

The sequence was obtained from a human donor in good health (CMV status not recorded). Some clones in this sample may be carry-over from other donors' samples. The chain couples TRBV10-1 to TRBJ2-7, with a tentative D call TRBD1 (6 bases). Input material: PBMCs. The CDR3: CASRTVRDTYYEQYF. The CDR3, as DNA: TGCGCCAGCAGAACTGTACGGGACACCTACTACGAGCAGTACTTC.